This is a list of T cell receptor beta chains from one sample in a study of T-cell reconstitution after alpha-beta-depleted transplantation in children. TCRdb re-called the PCR reads with MiXCR, one entry per CDR3 protein. Found here are hundreds of thousands of distinct CDR3 sequences, roughly 25% of them singletons; the top ten hold 4% to 5.5%. The material sequenced was PBMCs, mostly from graft donor cells, taken 360 days after TCRalphabeta/CD19-depleted stem cell transplant. The source is a female patient between 2 and 15 years old who had a stem cell transplant for congenital amegakaryocytic thrombocytopenia, so the T cells may come from the graft donor. Both conserved end residues are part of each CDR3. The D gene is left open where the match is weak. Only some rows state a clone size, as once, few, many or a class for expanded clones.

D	V	J	size	CDR3	DNA
-	TRBV5-1	TRBJ2-3	few	CASSLLTSHQSTDTQYF	TGCGCCAGCAGCTTGTTAACTAGCCACCAAAGCACAGATACGCAGTATTTT
TRBD2	TRBV12-3/TRBV12-4	TRBJ2-3	-	CTFSFSASVLAASTDTQYF	TGTACCTTCAGTTTTAGCGCTAGCGTACTAGCGGCTAGCACAGATACGCAGTATTTT
-	TRBV4-1	TRBJ2-7	-	CASSQDPRAGSYEQYF	TGCGCCAGCAGCCAAGATCCCCGGGCGGGCTCCTACGAGCAGTACTTC
TRBD1	TRBV6-1	TRBJ1-2	-	CASSRRTGRYGYTF	TGTGCCAGCAGCCGCCGGACAGGGCGCTATGGCTACACCTTC
TRBD1	TRBV12-3/TRBV12-4	TRBJ2-3	many	CASRADRGPKSTDTQYF	TGTGCCAGCAGAGCCGACAGGGGGCCTAAGAGCACAGATACGCAGTATTTT
TRBD1	TRBV5-1	TRBJ2-2	many	CASKRQGRTGELFF	TGCGCCAGCAAACGACAGGGGAGGACCGGGGAGCTGTTTTTT
TRBD1	TRBV29-1	TRBJ2-2	-	CSVEVYRGSGELFF	TGCAGCGTTGAGGTTTACAGGGGTTCCGGGGAGCTGTTTTTT
-	TRBV15	TRBJ2-1	few	CATSRDDGFGSYNEQFF	TGTGCCACCAGCAGAGATGACGGGTTCGGCTCCTACAATGAGCAGTTCTTC
-	TRBV4-1	TRBJ1-2	many	CASSQDIKYGYTF	TGCGCCAGCAGCCAAGACATCAAATATGGCTACACCTTC
-	TRBV20-1	TRBJ1-1	few	CSARVLSGRNTEAFF	TGCAGTGCTAGAGTTTTGTCCGGGAGGAACACTGAAGCTTTCTTT
TRBD2	TRBV7-2	TRBJ2-1	few	CASSPPFGGSREQFF	TGTGCCAGCAGCCCCCCTTTCGGCGGGAGTAGGGAGCAGTTCTTC
-	TRBV29-1	TRBJ1-4	-	CSVEDPWGEKLFF	TGCAGCGTTGAAGATCCATGGGGAGAAAAACTGTTTTTT
TRBD1	TRBV6-1	TRBJ2-6	-	CASSKTGSGGANVLTF	TGTGCCAGCAGTAAGACAGGGTCTGGCGGGGCCAACGTCCTGACTTTC
-	TRBV7-3	TRBJ2-3	-	CASSLFPSDTDTQYF	TGTGCCAGCAGCTTATTCCCGTCAGACACAGATACGCAGTATTTT
-	TRBV15	TRBJ1-2	-	CATSRGRSDNYGYTF	TGTGCCACCAGCAGGGGTCGGAGTGATAACTATGGCTACACCTTC
-	TRBV9	TRBJ2-7	-	CASSPTWGPSPYEQYF	TGTGCCAGCAGCCCCACTTGGGGGCCGTCACCATACGAGCAGTACTTC
TRBD1	TRBV12-3/TRBV12-4	TRBJ1-6	many	CASSNRDSYNSPLHF	TGTGCCAGCAGCAACCGGGACAGCTACAATTCACCCCTCCACTTT
-	TRBV6-6	TRBJ2-5	-	CASKDYQETQYF	TGTGCCAGCAAGGACTATCAAGAGACCCAGTACTTC
-	TRBV5-1	TRBJ2-7	few	CASSQAELYEQYF	TGCGCCAGCTCCCAAGCGGAGCTCTACGAGCAGTACTTC
-	TRBV4-1	TRBJ1-2	-	CASSQEQGFGYTF	TGCGCCAGCAGCCAAGAACAGGGATTTGGCTACACCTTC
-	TRBV20-1	TRBJ2-4	-	CSASLLAKNIQYF	TGCAGTGCTAGTCTCCTAGCCAAAAACATTCAGTACTTC
TRBD2	TRBV10-3	TRBJ2-1	-	CAISELTSGGFNEQFF	TGTGCCATCAGTGAGTTGACTAGCGGGGGATTCAATGAGCAGTTCTTC
-	TRBV5-1	TRBJ2-3	-	CASSLDFALTSTDTQYF	TGCGCCAGCAGCTTGGACTTTGCGCTCACTAGCACAGATACGCAGTATTTT
-	TRBV7-6	TRBJ1-1	few	CASSLGPAPNTEAFF	TGTGCCAGCAGCTTAGGTCCAGCCCCCAATACTGAAGCTTTCTTT
-	TRBV6-5	TRBJ2-3	few	CASSYSMEGPSTDTQYF	TGTGCCAGCAGTTACTCGATGGAGGGCCCGAGCACAGATACGCAGTATTTT
TRBD2	TRBV12-3/TRBV12-4	TRBJ2-2	few	CASNLAGAPDTGELFF	TGTGCCAGCAACCTAGCGGGGGCCCCGGACACCGGGGAGCTGTTTTTT
-	TRBV9	TRBJ2-4	few	CASSAEDSFLYF	TGTGCCAGCAGCGCCGAAGACTCGTTTCTGTACTTC
-	TRBV28	TRBJ2-7	-	CASSLGTYSSYEQYF	TGTGCCAGCAGTTTAGGGACTTACAGCTCCTACGAGCAGTACTTC
TRBD2	TRBV5-1	TRBJ2-2	-	CASSERLAGNTGELFF	TGCGCCAGCAGCGAAAGACTAGCGGGGAACACCGGGGAGCTGTTTTTT
-	TRBV29-1	TRBJ2-2	few	CSVGAGGANTGELFF	TGCAGCGTTGGGGCAGGCGGCGCGAACACCGGGGAGCTGTTTTTT
TRBD2	TRBV4-3	TRBJ2-7	-	CASSRSSPRGMGLIYEQYF	TGCGCCAGCAGCCGATCTTCACCGCGGGGGATGGGTCTTATCTACGAGCAGTACTTC
TRBD1	TRBV28	TRBJ2-1	once	CASTIGGSRNEQFF	TGTGCCAGCACCATAGGGGGCTCGCGAAATGAGCAGTTCTTC
-	TRBV12-3/TRBV12-4	TRBJ1-4	few	CASSFKGFETTNEKLFF	TGTGCCAGCAGTTTTAAAGGGTTTGAAACAACTAATGAAAAACTGTTTTTT
-	TRBV24-1	TRBJ1-5	few	CATSDRNQPQHF	TGTGCCACCAGTGACCGCAATCAGCCCCAGCATTTT
TRBD1	TRBV6-1	TRBJ1-1	-	CASLRQGNTEAFF	TGTGCCAGCTTGAGACAGGGTAATACTGAAGCTTTCTTT
-	TRBV20-1	TRBJ2-5	few	CSAIVGPKETQYF	TGCAGTGCTATTGTAGGACCAAAAGAGACCCAGTACTTC
-	TRBV20-1	TRBJ1-5	-	CSANRGSNQPQHF	TGCAGTGCTAACAGAGGTAGCAATCAGCCCCAGCATTTT
-	TRBV14	TRBJ2-2	few	CASSRGQNTGELFF	TGTGCCAGCAGCAGGGGACAAAACACCGGGGAGCTGTTTTTT
-	TRBV20-1	TRBJ2-7	-	CSARDGGPHEQYF	TGCAGTGCTAGAGATGGGGGACCCCACGAGCAGTACTTC
-	TRBV29-1	TRBJ1-1	-	CSVAGRANTEAFF	TGCAGCGTTGCGGGCAGGGCTAACACTGAAGCTTTCTTT
TRBD2	TRBV7-2	TRBJ2-1	many	CASSLRLAGDEQFF	TGTGCCAGCAGCTTGAGACTAGCGGGAGATGAGCAGTTCTTC
-	TRBV20-1	TRBJ2-3	few	CSAHSGKTPTDTQYF	TGCAGTGCTCACAGTGGAAAGACCCCCACAGATACGCAGTATTTT
-	TRBV7-2	TRBJ2-1	few	CASSPPKSSYNEQFF	TGTGCCAGCAGCCCCCCCAAGTCCTCCTACAATGAGCAGTTCTTC
-	TRBV7-8	TRBJ2-7	-	CASSFGRAYEQYF	TGTGCCAGCAGCTTCGGCAGGGCCTACGAGCAGTACTTC
-	TRBV3-1	TRBJ2-2	few	CASSQVLAYTGELFF	TGTGCCAGCAGCCAAGTGTTAGCGTACACCGGGGAGCTGTTTTTT
-	TRBV10-3	TRBJ2-5	few	CAISESPQGARETQYF	TGTGCCATCAGTGAGTCCCCCCAAGGGGCGAGGGAGACCCAGTACTTC
-	TRBV6-2/TRBV6-3	TRBJ2-5	once	CASSFVKKTQYF	TGTGCCAGCAGTTTCGTAAAAAAGACCCAGTACTTC
-	TRBV4-2	TRBJ1-3	few	CASSQDSEAAGNTIYF	TGTGCCAGCAGCCAAGACAGTGAGGCTGCTGGAAACACCATATATTTT
TRBD1	TRBV4-1	TRBJ1-4	few	CASSHRDRLDNEKLFF	TGCGCCAGCAGCCATCGGGACAGGCTAGATAATGAAAAACTGTTTTTT
-	TRBV5-1	TRBJ1-2	-	CASSLCYTF	TGCGCCAGCAGCTTATGCTACACCTTC
-	TRBV11-3	TRBJ2-2	-	CASSLEGGGGELFF	TGTGCCAGCAGCTTAGAGGGCGGCGGAGGGGAGCTGTTTTTT